The TCR beta chain described here comes from a study of T cell changes during pregnancy in multiple sclerosis. A single count supports this clone. The protocol was immunoSEQ multiplex PCR, while the TCRdb copy is restricted to in-frame clones and leaves out a portion. The sample has approximately 94,000 clones; about 92% are singletons. V lost 5 bases and J lost 2, with 16 bases in between. There are 15 residues in the CDR3. Germline V lookup: CDR1 MDHEN, CDR2 SYDVKM. This specimen was peripheral blood, taken after pregnancy. The chain combines TRBV28 with TRBJ2-7; D is perhaps TRBD2 (7 bases). This receptor was taken from a female donor with multiple sclerosis, enrolled in a pregnancy study. The CDR3: CASSPWGGRTYEQYF. Written as DNA, the CDR3 is TGTGCCAGCAGTCCTTGGGGGGGGCGGACCTACGAGCAGTACTTC.